This TCR beta chain was captured in a study of T cell repertoires in cytomegalovirus infection. TCRdb reprocessed the reads via MiXCR and lists one record per CDR3 protein. The sample comprises roughly 500,000 distinct CDR3 sequences, roughly 34% of which are singletons, and about a sixth rests with the top ten. To note about this clonotype: Its antigen is as yet unknown.

This TCR was sampled from a human donor in good health (CMV status not recorded). Some clones in this sample may be carry-over from other donors' samples. The sequences come from cultured PBMCs, collected from culture after CMV antigen stimulation.

CDR3 sequence: CATRRRGSNEQYV. CDR3 DNA: TGTGCCACCCGGAGGCGGGGTAGCAACGAGCAGTACGTC. This chain connects TRBV27 to TRBJ2-7, with D possibly TRBD2 on 6 matching bases. CDR1 is MNHEY and CDR2 is SMNVEV in the germline V gene (reference sequence). V dropped 10 bases and J dropped 5 bases, with 18 bases sitting between them. The CDR3 is 13 amino acids.